The T cell receptor beta chain under discussion was sequenced for a study of CD8 T cells in ankylosing spondylitis. V was pared by 5 bases and J by 8 bases, with 24 bases between. CDR3 length: 15 amino acids. Germline loops: CDR1 DFQATT, CDR2 SNEGSKA (reference sequence). MiXCR, run by TCRdb on the 5' RACE reads, gives a single entry per CDR3 protein. The top ten clones hold 13% of a sample with a few hundred thousand distinct CDR3 sequences, approximately 22% of them seen once. The source material was blood, either unsorted or a sorted T cell fraction (not recorded which). This clonotype was sampled from a male donor with ankylosing spondylitis or in good health (not recorded which). V is TRBV20-1 and J is TRBJ1-2; perhaps TRBD1 as D (5 bases). This CDR3 reads CSAHFMTPGHLGYTF. The CDR3 DNA reads as TGCAGTGCTCACTTCATGACCCCAGGGCATCTCGGCTACACCTTC.